In its sample, the clone carrying this T cell receptor (beta chain) was seen a few times. The entry originates in a study of blood T cell repertoires in COVID-19. Study as a whole: The origin of the acute and convalescent COVID-19 samples was the United States, Italy and Spain. The cDNA or gDNA used as material had been derived from T cells, B-cell-depleted T cells, or PBMCs.

V gave up 4 bases and J gave up 2 bases; unmatched junction bases: 3. Germline V lookup: CDR1 SGHRS, CDR2 YFSETQ. This CDR3 spans 15 amino acids. In the study's own analysis: Reference gene primer amplification yielded estimated nucleated cell counts. The method was immunoSEQ multiplex PCR; TCRdb's version includes in-frame clones alone and lacks a portion of them. V and J calls plus clone size are reproduced from that table; the DNA served to infer D and trimming. Of approximately 150,000 clones listed, more than 75% were seen once; the top ten hold 18%. Sequencing was done on a sample of peripheral blood. This TCR derives from a man between 60 and 70 years old with active or convalescent COVID-19. The chain uses TRBV5-1 and TRBJ2-7; 13 nucleotides line up with TRBD2. In DNA form, the CDR3 reads TGCGCCAGCAGCGCAGGACTAGCGGGAGCCTACGAGCAGTACTTC. It yields the protein CASSAGLAGAYEQYF.